This TCR beta chain was sequenced in a study of regulatory T cells in long-lasting Graves disease. The CDR3 sequence is 16 residues long. Between the trimmed V and J ends, which lost 0 bases and 5 bases, there was a span of 19 bases. The germline V gene encodes CDR1 DFQATT and CDR2 SNEGSKA (reference sequence). Time point given: newly diagnosed GD, antithyroid drugs for less than 3 months. PBMCs provided the RNA from which the TCR library was made. Relying on iRepertoire HTBI primers and Arm-PCR of CDR3 regions, the team built TCR beta libraries. MiXCR was run by TCRdb on the multiplex PCR reads, yielding one entry per CDR3 protein. The sample yields 400,000 to 500,000 distinct CDR3 sequences, about 15% seen once. These data are also associated with another study on T cells in Graves' hyperthyroidism and ophthalmopathy.

V and J are TRBV20-1 and TRBJ1-1, with TRBD1 as a possible D gene (5 bases). The sequence was collected from a woman aged 25 to 39 with Graves disease. Sequenced here: peripheral blood mononuclear cells (PBMCs), sampled at new diagnosis, from a patient treated with antithyroid drugs. The CDR3 nucleotides read TGCAGTGCTAGAGATCCCCCCAACAGGTGGAGAACTGAAGCTTTCTTT. Translated, it gives CSARDPPNRWRTEAFF.